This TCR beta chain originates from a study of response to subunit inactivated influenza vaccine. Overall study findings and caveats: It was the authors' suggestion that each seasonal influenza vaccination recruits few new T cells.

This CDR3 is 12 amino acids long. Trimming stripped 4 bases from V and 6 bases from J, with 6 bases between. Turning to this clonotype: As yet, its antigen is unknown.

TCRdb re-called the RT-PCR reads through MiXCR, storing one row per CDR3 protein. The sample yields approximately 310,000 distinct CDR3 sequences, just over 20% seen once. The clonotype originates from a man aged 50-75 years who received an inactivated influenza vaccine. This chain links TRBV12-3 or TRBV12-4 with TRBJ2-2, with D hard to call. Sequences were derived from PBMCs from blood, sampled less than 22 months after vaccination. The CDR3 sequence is CASSSGAGELFF. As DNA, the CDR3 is TGTGCCAGCAGTTCGGGTGCCGGGGAGCTGTTTTTT.